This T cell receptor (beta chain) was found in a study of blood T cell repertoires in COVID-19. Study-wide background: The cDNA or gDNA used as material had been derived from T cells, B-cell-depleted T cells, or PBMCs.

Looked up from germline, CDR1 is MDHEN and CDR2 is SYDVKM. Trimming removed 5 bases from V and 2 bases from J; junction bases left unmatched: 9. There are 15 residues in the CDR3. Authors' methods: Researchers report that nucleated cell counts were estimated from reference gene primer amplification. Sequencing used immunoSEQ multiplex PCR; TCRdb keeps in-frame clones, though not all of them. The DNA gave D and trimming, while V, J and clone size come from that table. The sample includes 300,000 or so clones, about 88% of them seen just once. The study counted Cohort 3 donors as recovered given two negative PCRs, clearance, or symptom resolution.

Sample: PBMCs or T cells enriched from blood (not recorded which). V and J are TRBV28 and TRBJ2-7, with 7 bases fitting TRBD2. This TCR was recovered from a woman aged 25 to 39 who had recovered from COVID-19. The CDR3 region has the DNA TGTGCCAGCAGTCCGGGACTACTGACCCCCTACGAGCAGTACTTC. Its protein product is CASSPGLLTPYEQYF.